This is a list of T cell receptor beta chains from one sample in a study of T cells in Graves' hyperthyroidism and ophthalmopathy. Via MiXCR, TCRdb re-called the multiplex PCR reads, giving one row per CDR3 protein. The data contain about 720,000 distinct CDR3 sequences, about 15% of them seen just once; the ten biggest clones take up roughly 8%. Material for sequencing was blood. Receptors originate from a man aged 18 to 29 with Graves' hyperthyroidism. Each CDR3 is given with its conserved first and last residue. The D gene is left open where the match is weak. The size of a clone is reported for some rows only, either as once, few or many, or as a class for expanded clones.

v_call	clone_size	j_call	d_call	cdr3_length	cdr3_nt	cdr3_aa
TRBV20-1	few	TRBJ2-1	NA	12	TGCAGTGCTACAACCCGGACCGTCGGGCAGTTCTTC	CSATTRTVGQFF
TRBV7-3	many	TRBJ2-1	NA	15	TGTGCCAGCAGCTTAGGTCCTATGACGGGCAATGAGCAGTTCTTC	CASSLGPMTGNEQFF
TRBV20-1	few	TRBJ1-1	NA	13	TGCAGTGCTAGAGGCCGTTCAGACACTGAAGCTTTCTTT	CSARGRSDTEAFF
TRBV7-9	NA	TRBJ2-3	TRBD2	17	TGTGCCAGCAGCCAAGCGGGAGGGCCATTAGACACAGATACGCAGTATTTT	CASSQAGGPLDTDTQYF
TRBV28	many	TRBJ2-3	NA	15	TGTGCCAGCAGCAACAGGGGGGGCGGCACAGATACGCAGTATTTT	CASSNRGGGTDTQYF
TRBV20-1	few	TRBJ2-7	NA	13	TGCAGTGCCGGACTGGGATCTGCCTACGAGCAGTACTTC	CSAGLGSAYEQYF
TRBV6-1	many	TRBJ1-1	NA	14	TGTGCCAGCAACCTCCGCGGGTGGGTGACTGAAGCTTTCTTT	CASNLRGWVTEAFF
TRBV12-3/TRBV12-4	many	TRBJ2-5	NA	16	TGTGCCAGCAGCCCCGGAACGACCACTCTATGGGAGACCCAGTACTTC	CASSPGTTTLWETQYF
TRBV27	many	TRBJ1-2	NA	14	TGTGCCAGCAGTTCCCTAGGACAGCTCTATGGCTACACCTTC	CASSSLGQLYGYTF
TRBV28	NA	TRBJ1-5	TRBD1	17	TGTGCCAGCAGTCCGACAGGGTCCTCCTTTAGCAATCAGCCCCAGCATTTT	CASSPTGSSFSNQPQHF
TRBV2	few	TRBJ2-5	NA	12	TGTGCCAGCACCGGCCCGGTGTGGACCCAGTACTTC	CASTGPVWTQYF
TRBV9	NA	TRBJ2-1	NA	14	TGTGCCAGCAGCGTAGGAGGAGGGCAAGGTGAGCAGTTCTTC	CASSVGGGQGEQFF
TRBV28	many	TRBJ2-7	TRBD1	14	TGTGCCAGCAGTGGACGACAGGGCAAATCCGAGCAGTACTTC	CASSGRQGKSEQYF
TRBV11-2	many	TRBJ1-2	NA	14	TGTGCCAGCAGCTTAGATCGGACATCCTATGGCTACACCTTC	CASSLDRTSYGYTF
TRBV15	few	TRBJ2-7	NA	14	TGTGCCACCAGCCAAAGGGTAGCGTTTTACGAGCAGTACTTC	CATSQRVAFYEQYF
TRBV11-2	many	TRBJ2-7	TRBD2	16	TGTGCCAGCAGCTTACTGGTTACTAGCGGAAGCTACGAGCAGTACTTC	CASSLLVTSGSYEQYF
TRBV12-3/TRBV12-4	many	TRBJ2-5	TRBD2	16	TGTGCCAGCAGTCCTATTAGCGGGAGTCTAGTCGAGACCCAGTACTTC	CASSPISGSLVETQYF
TRBV5-1	NA	TRBJ2-1	NA	14	TGCGCCAGCAGCTTGGAACCAAGGAATGCTGAGCAGTTCTTC	CASSLEPRNAEQFF
TRBV20-1	NA	TRBJ2-7	TRBD2	18	TGCAGTGCTAGAGATGAGGGCGGGAGAGGGTTTCAGTCCTACGAGCAGTACTTC	CSARDEGGRGFQSYEQYF
TRBV27	NA	TRBJ1-2	TRBD1	15	TGTGCCAGCAGTTTACGGGGACAGAGAAACTATGGCTACACCTTC	CASSLRGQRNYGYTF
TRBV28	many	TRBJ2-7	NA	16	TGTGCCAGCAGTAACCCTAGAACTAGAAACTCCTACGAGCAGTACTTC	CASSNPRTRNSYEQYF
TRBV20-1	many	TRBJ2-5	NA	14	TGCAGTGCTAGAGATAGGCCGCCCCAAGAGACCCAGTACTTC	CSARDRPPQETQYF
TRBV20-1	many	TRBJ2-1	NA	15	TGCAGTGCTAGAGATTTAGGGAGCTCCTACAATGAGCAGTTCTTC	CSARDLGSSYNEQFF
TRBV5-8	few	TRBJ2-1	TRBD2	15	TGTGCCAGCCACCTTACGGCTAGCGGGATCGGGGAGCAGTTCTTC	CASHLTASGIGEQFF
TRBV5-1	few	TRBJ2-3	NA	14	TGCGCCAGCAGCTTGGATCCGGGGCCAGATACGCAGTATTTT	CASSLDPGPDTQYF
TRBV12-3/TRBV12-4	many	TRBJ2-1	TRBD2	14	TGTGCCACGGGTAGCGGGAGAGCCCACAATGAGCAGTTCTTC	CATGSGRAHNEQFF
TRBV4-1	NA	TRBJ2-2	NA	18	TGCGCCAGCAGTCGCCCCGGGCGGAGGGGCGTGAACACCGGGGAGCTGTTTTTT	CASSRPGRRGVNTGELFF
TRBV11-2	many	TRBJ1-5	NA	15	TGTGCCAGCAGCTTAGGAGGGGGGGAAAATCAGCCCCAGCATTTT	CASSLGGGENQPQHF
TRBV28	NA	TRBJ2-3	TRBD1	16	TGTGCCAGCAGAACTCCCGGGACAGGGGCTGGAGATACGCAGTATTTT	CASRTPGTGAGDTQYF
TRBV2	many	TRBJ1-1	NA	13	TGTGCCAGCAGATTTTCCGGGGGGCGGGTAACTTTCTTT	CASRFSGGRVTFF
TRBV30	many	TRBJ1-6	TRBD1	14	TGTGCCTGGGACAGGGCCTTTCGGAATTCACCCCTCCACTTT	CAWDRAFRNSPLHF
TRBV6-1	few	TRBJ1-6	NA	13	TGTGCCAGCACCCCTGACAGTTTTGCACCCCTCCACTTT	CASTPDSFAPLHF
TRBV12-3/TRBV12-4	NA	TRBJ2-7	NA	11	TGTGCCAGCAGTTTGGGGCAAGAGCAGTACTTC	CASSLGQEQYF
TRBV20-1	NA	TRBJ2-7	TRBD2	15	TGCAGTGCTAGCGGGAGGGCCCGGTCGACCTACGAGCAGTACTTC	CSASGRARSTYEQYF
TRBV30	NA	TRBJ1-2	NA	13	TGTGCCTGGTCCCCCCCAAGTGGCTATGGCTACACCTTC	CAWSPPSGYGYTF
TRBV29-1	many	TRBJ1-1	NA	13	TGCAGCGTTGCGGGCAAGATGAACACTGAAGCTTTCTTT	CSVAGKMNTEAFF
TRBV3-1	many	TRBJ2-2	NA	14	TGTGCCAGCAGCCCGGGACGGGCCACCGGGGAGCTGTTTTTT	CASSPGRATGELFF
TRBV5-1	NA	TRBJ1-3	NA	15	TGCGCCAGCAGCTCGGGACCGAACTCTGGAAACACCATATATTTT	CASSSGPNSGNTIYF
TRBV4-3	NA	TRBJ2-5	NA	16	TGCGCCAGCAGCCAAGAAACTAGGAGGGCCCAAGAGACCCAGTACTTC	CASSQETRRAQETQYF
TRBV28	many	TRBJ2-2	NA	15	TGTGCCAGCCAACGGCGGCTAGCGAACACCGGGGAGCTGTTTTTT	CASQRRLANTGELFF